These 27 T cell receptor beta chains came from one sample sequenced in a study of blood T cell repertoires in COVID-19. Libraries were prepared by immunoSEQ multiplex PCR; TCRdb keeps only in-frame clonotypes and omits some of them. Of roughly 250,000 clones listed, approximately 83% are singletons. Sequenced material: PBMCs or T cells enriched from blood (not recorded which). These receptors all come from a woman aged 25 to 39 who had recovered from COVID-19.

This chain joins TRBV6-5 and TRBJ2-3; 10 bases are shared with TRBD2. Trimming cost V 11 bases and J 3 bases; bases outside gene matches: 8. Germline V gene lookup returns CDR1 MNHEY and CDR2 SVGAGI. The CDR3 contains 14 residues. CDR3 region: CACSPSGSTDTQYF. The CDR3 nucleotides read TGTGCCTGCTCCCCTAGCGGGAGTACAGATACGCAGTATTTT.

This chain joins TRBV28 and TRBJ1-4; 7 bases line up with TRBD1. This CDR3 is built from 15 residues. Germline V CDR1 and CDR2: MDHEN, SYDVKM. V lost 3 bases, J lost 6 bases, and 7 bases stayed unmatched. This CDR3 reads CASSLDGTAYEKLFF. The CDR3 DNA reads as TGTGCCAGCAGTTTGGATGGGACAGCATATGAAAAACTGTTTTTT.

The J gene is TRBJ2-2, the V gene TRBV15; D gene unclear. The germline gives CDR1 LNHNV, CDR2 YYDKDF (reference sequence). With 0 bases removed from V and 0 bases from J, the gap between germline ends came to 8 bases. The CDR3 has 16 residues. The CDR3 loop reads CATSREALTNTGELFF. The DNA for the CDR3 is TGTGCCACCAGCAGAGAAGCCTTAACGAACACCGGGGAGCTGTTTTTT. Based on the CDR3 plus reference TRBV15 and TRBJ2-2, the full variable domain is DAMVIQNPRYQVTQFGKPVTLSCSQTLNHNVMYWYQQKSSQAPKLLFHYYDKDFNNEADTPDNFQSRRPNTSFCFLDIRSPGLGDTAMYLCATSREALTNTGELFFGEGSRLTVL.

This clone was counted a single time. The chain is built from TRBV2 and TRBJ2-3; tentatively, D is TRBD2 (5 bases). Germline CDR1 is SNHLY and CDR2 is FYNNEI. This CDR3 has 13 residues. V lost 11 bases and J 2 bases, leaving 14 bases between the germline ends. The CDR3 bases are TGTGCCCATACTAGGCCCGACACAGATACGCAGTATTTT. Its protein product is CAHTRPDTDTQYF.

Here the CDR3 DNA reads TGTGCCAGTAGTTCTGGACAGGGAACCCTCTACGAGCAGTACTTC. Protein sequence: CASSSGQGTLYEQYF. This chain links TRBV19 with TRBJ2-7, with 8 bases fitting TRBD1. The germline gives CDR1 LNHDA, CDR2 SQIVND (reference sequence). V was pared by 5 bases and J by 3 bases, with 9 bases of the junction left unmatched. This CDR3 spans 15 amino acids.

V is TRBV7-2 and J is TRBJ1-6, with 10 bases fitting TRBD1. Trimming took 4 bases from V and 7 from J; bases not matched to a gene: 4. The CDR3 covers 15 residues. Germline lookup yields CDR1 SGHTA and CDR2 FQGNSA. This CDR3 reads CASSYRDRGNSPLHF. The CDR3 nucleotides are TGTGCCAGCAGCTATCGGGACAGGGGAAATTCACCCCTCCACTTT.

V usage is TRBV2 and J usage is TRBJ1-3; no firm D call. V gave up 0 bases and J gave up 4 bases, with 4 bases separating them. The CDR3 length is 13 residues. CDR1 and CDR2 (germline): SNHLY, FYNNEI. The CDR3 coding sequence is TGTGCCAGCAGTGAAGCGAGGGGAAACACCATATATTTT. Protein sequence: CASSEARGNTIYF.

J is TRBJ1-6 and V is TRBV27; D is possibly TRBD1 (6 bases). Germline assignment: CDR1 MNHEY and CDR2 SMNVEV (reference sequence). The CDR3 length is 15 residues. With 4 bases removed from V and 11 bases from J, the gap between germline ends came to 18 bases. The CDR3 nucleotides read TGTGCCAGCAGTTCTCGGGACATCGGGAGGGCACCCCTCCACTTT. It encodes CASSSRDIGRAPLHF.

This clone was seen once. CDR3 in DNA: TGCGCCAGCAGCTTGGAAGCGGTAGGCCAAGAGACCCAGTACTTC. Protein: CASSLEAVGQETQYF. The chain couples TRBV5-1 to TRBJ2-5; possible D gene TRBD2, 5 bases. The CDR3 is 15 amino acids. In germline, CDR1 is SGHRS, CDR2 YFSETQ. Trimming stripped 0 bases from V and 1 base from J, with 10 bases between.

This clone was seen a handful of times. This chain joins TRBV19 and TRBJ2-7; possible D gene TRBD1, 6 bases. The V gene's germline CDR1 is LNHDA and CDR2 SQIVND (reference sequence). This CDR3 comprises 16 residues. V gave up 5 bases and J gave up 10 bases, with 27 bases separating them. The CDR3 loop is CASSPLAQGFRDGQYF. The DNA of the CDR3 is TGTGCCAGTAGTCCCCTCGCACAGGGTTTCAGAGATGGACAGTACTTC.

The chain links TRBV5-1 to TRBJ1-5, with 9 positions matching TRBD1. This CDR3 region has 16 residues. Germline values: CDR1 SGHRS, CDR2 YFSETQ. J was trimmed by 2 bases and V by 4 bases; bases with no gene match: 7. CDR3 nucleotide sequence: TGCGCCAGCAGCCCAGGGACAGGGATTGGCAATCAGCCCCAGCATTTT. Its protein product is CASSPGTGIGNQPQHF. The full variable domain, completed using reference TRBV5-1 and TRBJ1-5, is KAGVTQTPRYLIKTRGQQVTLSCSPISGHRSVSWYQQTPGQGLQFLFEYFSETQRNKGNFPGRFSGRQFSNSRSEMNVSTLELGDSALYLCASSPGTGIGNQPQHFGDGTRLSIL.

This chain uses TRBV28 with TRBJ2-7, with D perhaps matching TRBD1 (6 bases). Germline-derived CDR1 and CDR2 are MDHEN and SYDVKM. V was trimmed by 7 bases and J by 9 bases, leaving 25 bases between them. The CDR3 has 15 amino acids. Here the CDR3 reads CASTRAGVARGAQYF. The CDR3 nucleotides are TGTGCCAGCACCCGCGCAGGGGTAGCAAGGGGCGCGCAGTACTTC.

In its sample, this clone was seen many times. The chain carries TRBV28 and TRBJ1-5; tentatively, D is TRBD1 (5 bases). V shed 7 bases and J shed 9 bases, with 16 bases lying between them. The CDR3 spans 13 residues. Germline V gene sequence: CDR1 MDHEN, CDR2 SYDVKM. CDR3 nucleotides: TGTGCCAGCATCCTCACAGGAAATTCGCCCCAGCATTTT. Its protein is CASILTGNSPQHF.

V and J are TRBV30 and TRBJ1-1; D is possibly TRBD1 (6 bases). CDR1 and CDR2 from the germline V gene are GTSNPN and SVGIG (reference sequence). The CDR3 contains 15 residues. V was clipped by 0 bases and J by 0 bases, with 11 bases between them. CDR3 bases: TGTGCCTGGAGTGTAGGGGGACACATGAACACTGAAGCTTTCTTT. This encodes CAWSVGGHMNTEAFF.

This sequence joins TRBV6-2 or TRBV6-3 and TRBJ2-1, with 10 nucleotides matching TRBD2. Germline CDR1 and CDR2: MNHEY and SVGEGT. With V trimmed by 6 bases and J by 4 bases, 6 bases remained unmatched. This CDR3 has 15 residues. This CDR3 reads CASSSGLAAYNEQFF. CDR3 DNA: TGTGCCAGCAGCTCAGGACTAGCGGCTTACAATGAGCAGTTCTTC.

The rearrangement joins TRBV24-1 to TRBJ2-2; 9 nucleotides line up with TRBD1. The CDR3 is made up of 17 amino acids. Trimming cost V 3 bases and J 4 bases; bases outside gene matches: 8. The germline gives CDR1 KGHDR, CDR2 SFDVKD. CDR3 nucleotide sequence: TGTGCCACCAGTGATCCGGGACAGGGTCGAGTCACCGGGGAGCTGTTTTTT. Translating it yields CATSDPGQGRVTGELFF.

The rearrangement joins TRBV7-2 to TRBJ2-7; perhaps TRBD1 as D (5 bases). The CDR3 runs to 14 residues. V dropped 2 bases and J dropped 1 base, with 9 bases sitting between them. Germline V gene sequence: CDR1 SGHTA, CDR2 FQGNSA. The CDR3 reads CASSLTGTSYEQYF. CDR3 bases: TGTGCCAGCAGCTTAACAGGTACATCCTACGAGCAGTACTTC.

The V gene is TRBV7-9, the J gene TRBJ2-7; 12 bases line up with TRBD1. V lost 4 bases to trimming and J lost 6 bases; unmatched junction nucleotides: 4. This CDR3 spans 14 amino acids. In germline, CDR1 is SEHNR, CDR2 FQNEAQ (reference sequence). The CDR3 DNA reads TGTGCCAGCAGCTCTAGGGACAGGGGGCGCGAGCAGTACTTC. Encoded protein: CASSSRDRGREQYF.

The chain combines TRBV6-6 with TRBJ2-7, with D perhaps matching TRBD1 (6 bases). The CDR3 has 13 residues. Germline values: CDR1 MNHNY, CDR2 SVGAGI (reference sequence). Deletions cut 5 bases from V and 3 bases from J, with 11 bases between. As DNA, the CDR3 is TGTGCCAGCAGTCGGACAGTAGACTACGAGCAGTACTTC. Its translation is CASSRTVDYEQYF.

The chain uses TRBV28 and TRBJ2-3; the match to TRBD2 covers 8 bases. The CDR3 runs to 14 residues. Germline V lookup: CDR1 MDHEN, CDR2 SYDVKM. V gave up 4 bases and J gave up 2 bases; unmatched junction bases: 2. CDR3 coding DNA: TGTGCCAGCAGTTCGCGGGAGGTCACAGATACGCAGTATTTT. This translates into CASSSREVTDTQYF.

The rearrangement links TRBV7-3 to TRBJ2-5, with 10 bases lining up with TRBD1. Trimming took 4 bases from V and 5 from J; bases not matched to a gene: 7. In germline, CDR1 is SGHTA, CDR2 FQGTGA. CDR3 size: 15 residues. The CDR3, as DNA: TGTGCCAGCAGCTCAAGACAGGGGGCGGGGGAGACCCAGTACTTC. As protein: CASSSRQGAGETQYF.

The rearrangement links TRBV28 to TRBJ2-3, with TRBD2 identical over 7 bases. The CDR3 covers 14 residues. The germline gives CDR1 MDHEN, CDR2 SYDVKM. V trimming: 6 bases; J trimming: 2 bases; junction bases outside the gene matches: 5. The CDR3 region has the DNA TGTGCCAGCAGACCTAGCGGAATCACAGATACGCAGTATTTT. Translated, it gives CASRPSGITDTQYF.

The chain is built from TRBV5-6 and TRBJ1-4, with a tentative D call TRBD1 (6 bases). The V end lost 4 bases, the J end lost 3 bases, and 13 bases lay between the germline ends. CDR1 and CDR2 from the germline V gene are SGHDT and YYEEEE. The CDR3 is made up of 15 amino acids. The CDR3 coding sequence is TGTGCCAGCAGCCCAGGGGTCATGGCTAATGAAAAACTGTTTTTT. Protein: CASSPGVMANEKLFF.

This clone was detected only a few times. The chain recombines TRBV9 with TRBJ1-2; D is unclear. Trimming took off 7 bases at V and 1 base at J, with 17 bases between the two ends. CDR3 size: 15 residues. Germline loops: CDR1 SGDLS, CDR2 YYNGEE. CDR3 sequence reads: CASRERSQGNYGYTF. CDR3 nucleotide sequence: TGTGCCAGCCGTGAGAGGAGTCAAGGTAACTATGGCTACACCTTC.

This clone was observed a single time. This chain connects TRBV6-5 to TRBJ2-1; the match to TRBD2 covers 14 bases. The CDR3 sequence is 15 residues long. CDR1 and CDR2 from the germline V gene are MNHEY and SVGAGI. The V segment lost 8 bases and the J segment 8 bases; nucleotides outside the gene matches: 8. The DNA of the CDR3 is TGTGCCAGCTCTCGACTAGCGGGGGGGCAGGATGAGCAGTTCTTC. Encoded protein: CASSRLAGGQDEQFF.

J is TRBJ2-3 and V is TRBV10-3; 10 bases align to TRBD1. The junction had 10 bases not matched to a gene; V was cut back by 8 bases and J by 5 bases. Germline CDR1 is ENHRY and CDR2 is SYGVKD. CDR3 length: 15 amino acids. CDR3 DNA sequence: TGTGCCATCGCAGGGGACAGGGGCAATCGAGATACGCAGTATTTT. Amino acid sequence: CAIAGDRGNRDTQYF.

The V gene is TRBV2, the J gene TRBJ2-7, with 8 bases that match TRBD1. CDR1 SNHLY and CDR2 FYNNEI come from the germline V gene. This CDR3 has 12 residues. J gave up 5 bases and V 7 bases, and 4 bases lay outside the gene matches. Written as DNA, the CDR3 is TGTGCCAGCACCCCGGACAGGGACGAGCAGTACTTC. This sequence encodes CASTPDRDEQYF.